This entry lists 14 T cell receptor beta chains sequenced from one sample in a study of vaccination effects on CD4 cells after COVID-19. Prior to sequencing, the ViraFEST assay stimulated PBMC with viral peptide pools, which expanded the antigen-specific CD4+ T cells. Subsequent to a culture period of under twelve days, CD4+ T cells were isolated. The person was diagnosed with PCR-confirmed SARS-CoV-2 infection between March and December 2020. Libraries were prepared by immunoSEQ multiplex PCR; TCRdb keeps only in-frame clonotypes and omits some of them. This sample carries approximately 37,000 clones, around 73% of them seen once, and the ten largest clones take roughly 33%. These receptors have no identified antigens. The sequenced sample was CD4+ T cells from PBMCs cultured with a peptide pool, obtained before COVID-19 vaccination. The receptors come from a human donor who had a prior SARS-CoV-2 infection.

This clone has just one count. The CDR3 sequence is CASSAPGGGKGGELFF. The DNA for the CDR3 is TGTGCCAGCAGCGCCCCTGGGGGGGGCAAAGGGGGGGAGCTGTTTTTT. This chain links TRBV27 with TRBJ2-2; perhaps TRBD2 as D (7 bases). The CDR3 spans 16 residues. The V gene lost 6 bases and the J gene lost 8 bases, with 22 bases spanning the gap. Per the germline V gene, CDR1 is MNHEY and CDR2 is SMNVEV (reference sequence).

This chain uses TRBV11-2 with TRBJ1-1; D is ambiguous. This CDR3 spans 14 amino acids. Germline V gene data show CDR1 as SGHAT and CDR2 as FQNNGV. The V gene lost 5 bases and the J gene lost 3 bases, with 13 bases spanning the gap. This CDR3 is CASSKTVGDTEAFF. The CDR3 DNA is TGTGCCAGCAGCAAAACTGTGGGTGACACTGAAGCTTTCTTT. The whole variable domain, remainder taken from reference TRBV11-2 and TRBJ1-1, is EAGVAQSPRYKIIEKRQSVAFWCNPISGHATLYWYQQILGQGPKLLIQFQNNGVVDDSQLPKDRFSAERLKGVDSTLKIQPAKLEDSAVYLCASSKTVGDTEAFFGQGTRLTVV.

This chain uses TRBV11-2 with TRBJ2-4, with 8 bases aligning to TRBD1. The CDR3 spans 18 residues. J was trimmed by 9 bases and V by 5 bases; bases with no gene match: 21. Germline V gene sequence: CDR1 SGHAT, CDR2 FQNNGV. The CDR3 sequence: CASSRGFGTGQGDVIQYF. For the CDR3, the DNA is TGTGCCAGCAGCCGAGGATTCGGTACAGGACAGGGTGATGTCATTCAGTACTTC.

This clone was seen only a few times. The chain combines TRBV7-3 with TRBJ2-2, with 12 nucleotides matching TRBD2. The germline V gene has CDR1 SGHTA and CDR2 FQGTGA. V lost 5 bases and J lost 2; bases outside the gene matches: 3. There are 16 residues in the CDR3. CDR3 protein: CASSKLAGGNTGELFF. The CDR3 nucleotides are TGTGCCAGCAGCAAACTAGCGGGAGGTAACACCGGGGAGCTGTTTTTT.

The chain recombines TRBV19 with TRBJ1-1, with unresolved D. V was shortened by 2 bases and J by 4 bases, with 11 bases between the two germline ends. The length of the CDR3 is 14 residues. Germline CDR1 and CDR2: LNHDA and SQIVND (reference sequence). In DNA, the CDR3 is TGTGCCAGTAGTATAAGTCACAAGGGCACTGAAGCTTTCTTT. Its translation is CASSISHKGTEAFF.

This sequence joins TRBV7-2 and TRBJ2-7, with D possibly TRBD2 on 5 matching bases. CDR3 length equals 12 residues. CDR1 and CDR2 from the germline V gene are SGHTA and FQGNSA. Trimming took 6 bases from V and 3 from J, leaving 9 bases between them. The CDR3: CASSSGYYEQYF. CDR3 sequence (DNA): TGTGCCAGCAGTTCGGGGTACTACGAGCAGTACTTC.

The chain combines TRBV7-2 with TRBJ1-3, with D hard to call. Per germline, CDR1 SGHTA and CDR2 FQGNSA. The CDR3 has 15 amino acids. V lost 1 base, J lost 0 bases, and 7 bases lay in between. The CDR3 loop is CASSLDGGSGNTIYF. The CDR3 nucleotides read TGTGCCAGCAGCTTAGATGGAGGCTCTGGAAACACCATATATTTT.

The CDR3 DNA reads TGTGCCAGCAGCAGCGCGGGTGGACAGGGGACCAACCAAGAGACCCAGTACTTC. Protein product: CASSSAGGQGTNQETQYF. The genes are TRBV25-1 and TRBJ2-5, with 9 nucleotides matching TRBD1. The CDR3 has 18 amino acids. V was pared by 6 bases and J by 0 bases, with 14 bases of the junction left unmatched. Germline loops: CDR1 MGHDK, CDR2 SYGVNS.

In this sample, this clone turned up a few times. This rearrangement joins TRBV6-5 to TRBJ2-5; D is undetermined. Germline V gene data show CDR1 as MNHEY and CDR2 as SVGAGI. The ends were cut back, 5 bases at V and 4 bases at J, with 8 bases in the middle. The CDR3 runs 12 residues. The CDR3 nucleotides read TGTGCCAGCAGTCGGATGCGAGAGACCCAGTACTTC. Translation gives CASSRMRETQYF.

This clone was found a few times. V is TRBV5-1 and J is TRBJ2-7; 7 bases align to TRBD1. Germline V gene lookup returns CDR1 SGHRS and CDR2 YFSETQ. Trimming removed 4 bases from V and 5 bases from J; junction bases left unmatched: 6. The CDR3 is made up of 13 amino acids. Here the CDR3 DNA reads TGCGCCAGCAGCCGACAGGGTAACGACGAGCAGTACTTC. This sequence encodes CASSRQGNDEQYF.

This chain links TRBV11-2 with TRBJ2-1; 7 nucleotides match TRBD1. V was pared by 5 bases and J by 2 bases, with 9 bases of the junction left unmatched. The germline V gene has CDR1 SGHAT and CDR2 FQNNGV. The CDR3 covers 16 residues. CDR3 nucleotide sequence: TGTGCCAGCAGCCAAACTAACAGGGGAACCTACAATGAGCAGTTCTTC. Its protein product is CASSQTNRGTYNEQFF.

The genes are TRBV2 and TRBJ2-4, with a weak D call TRBD2 (6 bases). V gave up 3 bases and J gave up 6 bases, with 12 bases separating them. The germline gives CDR1 SNHLY, CDR2 FYNNEI. The CDR3 spans 14 residues. CDR3 sequence: CASSDSGVLNIQYF. The CDR3, as DNA: TGTGCCAGCAGTGATTCGGGGGTCTTAAACATTCAGTACTTC. Combining the CDR3 with reference TRBV2 and TRBJ2-4 gives the whole variable domain EPEVTQTPSHQVTQMGQEVILRCVPISNHLYFYWYRQILGQKVEFLVSFYNNEISEKSEIFDDQFSVERPDGSNFTLKIRSTKLEDSAMYFCASSDSGVLNIQYFGAGTRLSVL.

V usage is TRBV5-8 and J usage is TRBJ1-3; D unresolved. The CDR3 loop spans 11 amino acids. Trimming left V 1 base short and J 8 bases short, with 4 bases between. CDR1 and CDR2 from the germline V gene are SGHTS and YDEGEE. CDR3 bases: TGTGCCAGCAGCTTGCGTTACACCATATATTTT. It codes for CASSLRYTIYF.

The rearrangement uses TRBV5-1 and TRBJ2-3; 11 nucleotides match TRBD2. Germline trimming cut 0 bases from V and 6 bases from J; bases unmatched to any gene: 9. Germline lookup yields CDR1 SGHRS and CDR2 YFSETQ. The CDR3 length is 17 residues. The CDR3 loop reads CASSLAGLAGGGDTQYF. The CDR3 DNA reads TGCGCCAGCAGCTTGGCAGGCCTAGCGGGGGGAGGGGATACGCAGTATTTT.